What follows is one T cell receptor (beta chain) and its context. This clonotype was detected ten times or more. The antigen it recognizes is unknown. No base-level quality is on record; no much larger clone is a single base apart. The data originate from a study of blood T cells in healthy people across ages (dated by TCRdb to between 2014 and 2017). Background for the entire study: Template switching captured roughly one uniquely barcoded TCR beta cDNA molecule per two T cells in model experiments. The study measured age-related changes in TCR beta repertoire diversity using deep sequencing normalized with unique cDNA molecular identifiers. Four age groups were formed from the donors: young (average 16 years), middle-aged (just under 40), aged (roughly 59) and long-lived (roughly 81). Donors of different ages were randomly distributed across sequencing lanes to avoid experimental bias. Two additional independent replicas of 1 million unique cDNA reads from the same blood draw were analyzed for two donors (one aged 18 to 29 and one aged 80 or older).

Broad study findings and their caveats: Because profiling used bulk unsorted PBMCs, naive and antigen-experienced compartments could not be compared conclusively. A strong correlation was found between observed TCR beta diversity and the percentage of naive T cells measured by flow cytometry. Compared with the aged group, more naive CD4+ T cells, fewer expanded clones and increased TCR diversity were shown by the long-lived group, suggesting age selection. Estimates of total diversity from one million sequenced T cells were regarded as lower bounds and underestimates. Observed TCR beta diversity per million T cells fell roughly linearly with age, and a significant reduction was already apparent by age roughly 41. Because donor CMV infection status was unknown, age-related changes in expanded clonotypes were potentially confounded.

V and J are trimmed by 3 bases and 7 bases, and the gene matches miss 5 bases of the junction. From the germline V gene, CDR1 is SQVTM and CDR2 is ANQGSEA. Counted from cysteine to phenylalanine, this CDR3 has 13 amino acids. This entry keeps only the CDR3 DNA: 39 bases, framed from base 1. The library was made by 5' RACE. The sequencing machine was an Illumina HiSeq 2500. A second roughly 7 to 12 cycle PCR used a sample-barcoded 5' primer and a J-beta primer mix. A template-switch 5' adaptor carrying 12 random nucleotides introduced a unique molecular identifier onto each TCR beta cDNA molecule. Each sample yielded at least 3 million CDR3-containing paired-end reads. The Mint cDNA synthesis kit, primed by a TRBC-specific oligonucleotide, was used to synthesize first-strand cDNA from all RNA. All cDNA was treated with uracil-DNA glycosylase and then went through a first 18-cycle PCR with the universal primers M1SS and BC2_uni_R. In the paper's pipeline: For normalization, 1 million high-quality reads, each with a distinct molecular identifier, were randomly selected from each sample. Reads with shared molecular identifiers were discarded instead of being binned into consensus sequences. MiTCR, set to a Q25 quality threshold and the strictest error-elimination algorithm, was used for CDR3 identification, clonotype clustering and error correction. A nonparametric unseen species model with Euler transformation was used to estimate lower-bound total TCR beta diversity. TCRdb reworked the public reads: Q25 trimming with fastp, MiXCR clone assembly, productive beta chains retained. A single entry per CDR3 protein holds the most common genes and DNA from its merged rows. TCRdb's processing, not the authors' own work, is the source of the V and J calls. The sample has about 570,000 distinct CDR3 sequences on record, approximately 30% of them singletons. The ten largest make up less than 20% of the sample.

The donors were roughly 40 Caucasian individuals from Russia, aged roughly 6 to 100 years, who were systemically healthy. Each donor gave around 9 milliliters of peripheral blood, collected into EDTA-treated Vacutainer tubes. Ficoll-Paque density-gradient centrifugation was used to isolate PBMCs, with at least 7 million obtained per sample. Trizol reagent was used to extract total RNA from PBMCs, with at least 6 micrograms per sample. For every donor, flow cytometry on a PBMC aliquot measured the percentage of naive CD45RAhigh/CD27high T cells. Recombination connected TRBV29-1 to TRBJ2-5, and TRBD1 matches 10 of the central bases. Sequences were obtained from blood. The clonotype comes from a woman aged 70-85 years in good health. CDR3 reads: CSVDLRDRGTQYF. DNA sequence: TGCAGCGTTGATCTTCGGGACAGGGGGACCCAGTACTTC. The CDR3 plus the reference TRBV29-1 and TRBJ2-5 genes for the other parts give the full variable domain: SAVISQKPSRDICQRGTSLTIQCQVDSQVTMMFWYRQQPGQSLTLIATANQGSEATYESGFVIDKFPISRPNLTFSTLTVSNMSPEDSSIYLCSVDLRDRGTQYFGPGTRLLVL.